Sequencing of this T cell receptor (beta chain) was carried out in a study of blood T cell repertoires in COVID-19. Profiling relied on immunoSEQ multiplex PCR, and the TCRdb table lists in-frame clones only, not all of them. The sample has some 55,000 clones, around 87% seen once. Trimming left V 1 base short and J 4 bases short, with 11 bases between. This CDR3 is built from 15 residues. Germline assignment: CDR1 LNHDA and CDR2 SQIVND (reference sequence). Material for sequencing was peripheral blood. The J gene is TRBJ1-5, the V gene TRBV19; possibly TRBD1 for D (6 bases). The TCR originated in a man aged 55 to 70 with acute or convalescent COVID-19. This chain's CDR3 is CASSIAPGANQPQHF. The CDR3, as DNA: TGTGCCAGTAGTATAGCCCCAGGGGCTAATCAGCCCCAGCATTTT.